Shown below are 14 T cell receptor beta chains from a single sample sequenced in a study of T cell responses to AZD1222 COVID-19 vaccine. The data were produced by immunoSEQ multiplex PCR, yet TCRdb's version contains in-frame clones alone and is incomplete. This table has roughly 150,000 clones, 90% to 95% appearing once. The sample was peripheral blood, taken on day 0 of AZD1222 vaccination. The origin of the receptors is an adult in good health.

The chain links TRBV7-6 to TRBJ1-1; D is unclear. This CDR3 is built from 15 residues. Trimming shortened V by 6 bases and J by 1 base, and 15 bases separated the two germline ends. Germline-derived CDR1 and CDR2 are SGHVS and FNYEAQ. The CDR3 region is CASSSSGVGNTEAFF. The CDR3 DNA is TGTGCCAGCAGTTCTTCAGGAGTCGGGAACACTGAAGCTTTCTTT.

This clone was picked up one time. The rearrangement joins TRBV12-3 or TRBV12-4 to TRBJ2-1, with D unclear. V shed 3 bases and J shed 6 bases, with 9 bases lying between them. The CDR3 length is 13 residues. CDR3 sequence reads: CASSLSVINEQFF. The CDR3 DNA follows: TGTGCCAGCAGTTTGTCAGTGATCAATGAGCAGTTCTTC.

The gene calls are TRBV2 and TRBJ1-2, with D unclear. Trimming left V 6 bases short and J 4 bases short, with 6 bases between. This CDR3 has 11 residues. The germline V gene encodes CDR1 SNHLY and CDR2 FYNNEI. The CDR3 bases are TGTGCCAGCAGCGACTTCTATGGCTACACCTTC. Translation: CASSDFYGYTF. The full variable domain, completed using reference TRBV2 and TRBJ1-2, is EPEVTQTPSHQVTQMGQEVILRCVPISNHLYFYWYRQILGQKVEFLVSFYNNEISEKSEIFDDQFSVERPDGSNFTLKIRSTKLEDSAMYFCASSDFYGYTFGSGTRLTVV.

The chain has TRBV5-4 and TRBJ2-3; D might be TRBD1 or TRBD2, each matching 5 bases. This CDR3 has 15 residues. V lost 4 bases, J lost 0 bases, and 12 bases lay in between. CDR1 is SGHNT, CDR2 YYREEE, per germline (reference sequence). Here the CDR3 reads CASSPKRDSTDTQYF. For the CDR3, the DNA is TGTGCCAGCAGCCCAAAAAGGGACAGCACAGATACGCAGTATTTT.

The V call is TRBV13, the J call TRBJ2-5, with D maybe TRBD2 (6 bases). With 8 bases removed from V and 4 bases from J, the gap between germline ends came to 14 bases. The CDR3 is made up of 13 amino acids. The germline V gene encodes CDR1 PRHDT and CDR2 FYEKMQ (reference sequence). CDR3 sequence reads: CASRGGGRETQYF. CDR3 sequence (DNA): TGTGCCAGCCGGGGTGGGGGGAGAGAGACCCAGTACTTC.

This rearrangement joins TRBV6-4 to TRBJ1-4, with D possibly TRBD1 on 6 matching bases. Per the germline V gene, CDR1 is MRHNA and CDR2 is SNTAGT. This CDR3 spans 17 amino acids. V gave up 2 bases and J gave up 11 bases, with 24 bases separating them. The chain's CDR3 is CASSDPEQGALFGKLFF. DNA of the CDR3: TGTGCCAGCAGTGACCCCGAACAGGGCGCGTTATTCGGGAAACTGTTTTTT.

The chain carries TRBV6-2 or TRBV6-3 and TRBJ2-3; 9 bases line up with TRBD2. The CDR3 has 15 amino acids. From germline, CDR1 is MNHEY and CDR2 SVGEGT. V lost 6 bases and J lost 5; bases outside the gene matches: 9. The CDR3: CASSGGGLAIDTQYF. CDR3 nucleotide sequence: TGTGCCAGCAGCGGAGGCGGACTAGCGATAGATACGCAGTATTTT.

CDR3 residues: CASSPPTSWDEQFF. The CDR3, as DNA: TGTGCCAGCAGCCCCCCGACTAGCTGGGATGAGCAGTTCTTC. The chain employs TRBV27 and TRBJ2-1, with 7 bases matching TRBD2. Germline loops: CDR1 MNHEY, CDR2 SMNVEV (reference sequence). V lost 6 bases to trimming and J lost 8 bases; unmatched junction nucleotides: 10. The CDR3 is made up of 14 amino acids.

J is TRBJ1-6 and V is TRBV6-5; tentatively, D is TRBD1 (6 bases). V lost 0 bases, J lost 9 bases, and 12 bases lay in between. Germline V gene data show CDR1 as MNHEY and CDR2 as SVGAGI. The length of the CDR3 is 15 residues. Here the CDR3 reads CASSYSRQGSSPLHF. The DNA for the CDR3 is TGTGCCAGCAGTTACTCGAGGCAGGGGAGTTCACCCCTCCACTTT.

The chain combines TRBV10-3 with TRBJ2-7; D remains unclear. Trimming left V 6 bases short and J 5 bases short, with 11 bases between. The CDR3 totals 12 residues. CDR1 and CDR2 from the germline V gene are ENHRY and SYGVKD. CDR3 in amino acids: CAIRDPEHEQYF. The CDR3 DNA reads TGTGCCATCAGGGACCCTGAACACGAGCAGTACTTC.

Concerning this clone: This sample also contains other DNA sequences that code for the same CDR3. The gene calls are TRBV7-2 and TRBJ2-5; D may be TRBD1 (5 bases). The germline gives CDR1 SGHTA, CDR2 FQGNSA. V was shortened by 1 base and J by 5 bases, with 8 bases between the two germline ends. CDR3 size: 13 residues. CDR3 sequence (DNA): TGTGCCAGCAGCTTAGAATCAGGGGAGACCCAGTACTTC. Encoded protein: CASSLESGETQYF.

V is TRBV12-3 or TRBV12-4 and J is TRBJ1-4; no firm D call. This CDR3 is 12 amino acids long. Trimming pared 6 bases from V and 8 bases from J, leaving 10 bases between. The CDR3: CASRGLGEKLFF. Here the CDR3 DNA reads TGTGCCAGCAGGGGATTGGGGGAAAAACTGTTTTTT.

This clone appeared once. This chain uses TRBV29-1 with TRBJ2-1, with 7 bases identical to TRBD2. Germline CDR1 and CDR2: SQVTM and ANQGSEA. V shed 5 bases, J shed 0 bases, and the junction held 7 bases outside the gene matches. The CDR3 sequence is 15 residues long. CDR3 loop: CSVRSGASSYNEQFF. The CDR3 nucleotides are TGCAGCGTTCGAAGCGGGGCGAGCTCCTACAATGAGCAGTTCTTC.

The chain carries TRBV6-2 or TRBV6-3 and TRBJ2-1; TRBD1 is a possible D gene (6 bases). The CDR3 spans 15 residues. V lost 4 bases and J lost 2, with 12 bases in between. Per the germline V gene, CDR1 is MNHEY and CDR2 is SVGEGT. The CDR3 spells CASSSAEGAYNEQFF. DNA for the CDR3: TGTGCCAGCAGTTCCGCTGAGGGGGCCTACAATGAGCAGTTCTTC.